This T cell receptor beta chain derives from a study of blood T cell repertoires in COVID-19. For the study at large: From T cells, B-cell-depleted T cells, or PBMCs came the material, which was cDNA or gDNA.

Germline-derived CDR1 and CDR2 are SGDLS and YYNGEE. CDR3 length: 16 residues. V was clipped by 3 bases and J by 0 bases, with 14 bases between them. Under the authors' procedure: Nucleated cell counts were estimated from reference gene primer amplification. Assay used: immunoSEQ multiplex PCR; TCRdb lists only in-frame clones, some missing. V, J and clone size reflect that table, while D and trimming were determined from the DNA. This table has just over 80,000 clones, about four fifths appearing once. This sequence joins TRBV9 and TRBJ2-3; D is possibly TRBD2 (6 bases). The sequenced material came from peripheral blood. The sequence came from a man of 80 years or more with acute or convalescent COVID-19. The CDR3 nucleotides read TGTGCCAGCAGCGCCCGGGGAGGCGGGAGCACAGATACGCAGTATTTT. Protein: CASSARGGGSTDTQYF.